One and the same sample provided the 9 T cell receptor beta chains below, sequenced in a study of blood T cell repertoires in COVID-19. Clones were sequenced by immunoSEQ multiplex PCR, and TCRdb holds only the in-frame ones, with some missing. The repertoire holds tens of thousands of clones, about 83% seen once, with around 7% in the top ten. Input material: peripheral blood. The receptors were gathered from a man under 40 with COVID-19, enrolled during active disease.

The J gene is TRBJ2-1, the V gene TRBV27; D is perhaps TRBD2 (6 bases). Germline-derived CDR1 and CDR2 are MNHEY and SMNVEV (reference sequence). Trimming shortened V by 11 bases and J by 5 bases, and 13 bases separated the two germline ends. CDR3 length: 12 residues. The CDR3 spells CAARDFNNEQFF. The CDR3 DNA reads TGTGCCGCCCGGGACTTTAACAATGAGCAGTTCTTC.

The J gene is TRBJ1-5, the V gene TRBV28; no definite D call. From germline, CDR1 is MDHEN and CDR2 SYDVKM. This CDR3 region has 14 residues. V lost 1 base and J lost 4, with 8 bases in between. DNA for the CDR3: TGTGCCAGCAGTTTATTAGGAGGAAATCAGCCCCAGCATTTT. It yields the protein CASSLLGGNQPQHF.

This chain links TRBV5-1 with TRBJ2-2; 13 bases line up with TRBD2. CDR1 and CDR2 from the germline V gene are SGHRS and YFSETQ. This CDR3 has 16 amino acids. The ends lost 1 base at V and 5 bases at J; junction bases unmatched: 2. CDR3 in amino acids: CASSLQGLAGTGELFF. The CDR3 DNA reads as TGCGCCAGCAGCTTGCAGGGACTAGCGGGGACCGGGGAGCTGTTTTTT.

The chain has TRBV9 and TRBJ1-6; D is perhaps TRBD1 (5 bases). Trimming cost V 3 bases and J 13 bases, with 14 bases left between them. Germline V gives CDR1 SGDLS, CDR2 YYNGEE. The CDR3 spans 13 residues. CDR3 DNA: TGTGCCAGCAGCGCCCCAGGGAAGGGGCCCCTCCACTTT. Translated, it gives CASSAPGKGPLHF.

The chain recombines TRBV19 with TRBJ1-5; 7 bases fit TRBD1. Trimming removed 5 bases from V and 4 bases from J; junction bases left unmatched: 8. The CDR3 is made up of 15 amino acids. Looked up from germline, CDR1 is LNHDA and CDR2 is SQIVND (reference sequence). The CDR3 DNA is TGTGCCAGTAGTGGGCTGGACAGGCGAAATCAGCCCCAGCATTTT. It is translated as CASSGLDRRNQPQHF.

J is TRBJ1-5 and V is TRBV12-3 or TRBV12-4; D is unclear. Trimming left V 3 bases short and J 8 bases short, with 11 bases between. The CDR3 runs 13 residues. For the CDR3, the DNA is TGTGCCAGCAGTTTCGGCGTCCGGGAGCCCCAGCATTTT. Its translation: CASSFGVREPQHF.

This chain joins TRBV5-1 and TRBJ1-3; the D is unclear. CDR3 length: 14 amino acids. The V end lost 0 bases, the J end lost 4 bases, and 8 bases lay between the germline ends. Germline CDR1 and CDR2: SGHRS and YFSETQ. The CDR3 coding sequence is TGCGCCAGCAGCTTGGATAGTAGCGGAAACACCATATATTTT. Residues: CASSLDSSGNTIYF.

The chain links TRBV19 to TRBJ1-2; 8 bases fit TRBD1. The CDR3 has 15 residues. V shed 5 bases and J 3 bases; nucleotides not matched to a gene: 8. Germline V lookup: CDR1 LNHDA, CDR2 SQIVND (reference sequence). CDR3 amino acids: CASSFGQGEDYGYTF. The CDR3 DNA reads TGTGCCAGTAGTTTCGGACAGGGAGAGGACTATGGCTACACCTTC.

The J gene is TRBJ1-2, the V gene TRBV7-9; possible D gene TRBD1, 5 bases. The V end lost 3 bases, the J end lost 3 bases, and 11 bases lay between the germline ends. The CDR3 sequence is 14 residues long. CDR1 and CDR2 (germline): SEHNR, FQNEAQ (reference sequence). In DNA, the CDR3 is TGTGCCAGCAGCTTCCAGACAGTATACTATGGCTACACCTTC. Translated, it gives CASSFQTVYYGYTF.